These 24 T cell receptor beta chains were all obtained from the same sample, sequenced in a study of beta chain features in type 1 diabetes. The whole isolated RNA underwent reverse transcription, so sequencing captured expressed TCRB transcripts. TCRdb keeps only in-frame clones here, not all; method: immunoSEQ multiplex PCR. The sample carries 500,000 to 700,000 clones, about 14% recorded once. Sample: naive CD4+ T cells from blood. The receptors shown here come from a man aged 18 to 29 in good health.

This clone has just a few counts. The chain employs TRBV30 and TRBJ1-4, with TRBD1 matching over 7 bases. After removal of 5 bases from V and 4 bases from J, the junction contained 7 bases not matched to a gene. CDR1 GTSNPN and CDR2 SVGIG come from the germline V gene (reference sequence). The CDR3 consists of 14 residues. CDR3 sequence (DNA): TGTGCCTGGGCTAAGGGACAGTTTAATGAAAAACTGTTTTTT. This codes for CAWAKGQFNEKLFF. Combining the CDR3 with reference TRBV30 and TRBJ1-4 gives the whole variable domain SQTIHQWPATLVQPVGSPLSLECTVEGTSNPNLYWYRQAAGRGLQLLFYSVGIGQISSEVPQNLSASRPQDRQFILSSKKLLLSDSGFYLCAWAKGQFNEKLFFGSGTQLSVL.

The chain couples TRBV18 to TRBJ2-4, with D perhaps TRBD1 (5 bases). The CDR3 has 15 residues. CDR1 and CDR2 from the germline V gene are KGHSH and LQKENI. V was cut by 5 bases and J by 0 bases, with 11 bases left in between. The CDR3 protein is CASSSLGLAKNIQYF. The CDR3 coding sequence is TGTGCCAGCTCATCTCTGGGGCTAGCCAAAAACATTCAGTACTTC.

The J gene is TRBJ2-3, the V gene TRBV9; D unresolved. V was clipped by 6 bases and J by 2 bases, with 16 bases between them. CDR3 length: 15 amino acids. From germline, CDR1 is SGDLS and CDR2 YYNGEE. CDR3 nucleotide sequence: TGTGCCAGCACCCTTGGACCCTTATCCACAGATACGCAGTATTTT. It encodes CASTLGPLSTDTQYF.

The chain joins TRBV4-3 to TRBJ1-2; D uncertain. The CDR3 has 16 residues. Germline V gene data show CDR1 as LGHNA and CDR2 as YSLEER. Trimming removed 0 bases from V and 0 bases from J, with 11 bases in between. As DNA, the CDR3 is TGCGCCAGCAGCCAAGATATCACCCCCACTAACTATGGCTACACCTTC. Translating it yields CASSQDITPTNYGYTF.

The chain combines TRBV18 with TRBJ2-1; TRBD2 agrees at 14 bases. J lost 6 bases, V lost 2 bases, and 15 bases had no gene match. Germline CDR1 is KGHSH and CDR2 is LQKENI. The CDR3 is 20 amino acids. DNA for the CDR3: TGTGCCAGCTCACCAACCGGGACTAGCGGGAGAAAGGTTTCCGGCAATGAGCAGTTCTTC. Translating gives CASSPTGTSGRKVSGNEQFF. Full variable domain (outside the CDR3, taken from reference TRBV18 and TRBJ2-1): NAGVMQNPRHLVRRRGQEARLRCSPMKGHSHVYWYRQLPEEGLKFMVYLQKENIIDESGMPKERFSAEFPKEGPSILRIQQVVRGDSAAYFCASSPTGTSGRKVSGNEQFFGPGTRLTVL.

The chain uses TRBV9 and TRBJ1-3; possible D gene TRBD1, 5 bases. Per germline, CDR1 SGDLS and CDR2 YYNGEE. The CDR3 runs 15 residues. The ends were cut back, 5 bases at V and 0 bases at J, with 12 bases in the middle. CDR3 sequence (DNA): TGTGCCAGCAGAGGGGACGTCCGCTCTGGAAACACCATATATTTT. It is translated as CASRGDVRSGNTIYF.

The V and J genes are TRBV5-1 and TRBJ1-1, with a weak D call TRBD1 (6 bases). V was clipped by 1 base and J by 5 bases, with 21 bases between them. The CDR3 is 17 amino acids. CDR1 SGHRS and CDR2 YFSETQ come from the germline V gene. CDR3 DNA: TGCGCCAGCAGCTTGAACCGGGACATAGGGGGAGGAACTGAAGCTTTCTTT. This gives the protein CASSLNRDIGGGTEAFF.

Only a few counts were recorded for this clone. The V gene is TRBV11-2, the J gene TRBJ2-1, with 9 positions matching TRBD2. Germline assignment: CDR1 SGHAT and CDR2 FQNNGV. CDR3 length equals 14 residues. The V and J ends lost 5 bases and 7 bases, in that order; junction bases with no gene match: 6. CDR3 nucleotides: TGTGCCAGCAGCCGGGTAGCGGGAGTTAATGAGCAGTTCTTC. This translates into CASSRVAGVNEQFF.

V is TRBV28 and J is TRBJ1-1, with TRBD1 as a possible D gene (6 bases). Germline CDR1 reads MDHEN; CDR2 reads SYDVKM. The CDR3 sequence is 17 residues long. Trimming cost V 7 bases and J 0 bases, with 21 bases left between them. The CDR3 protein is CASTFNTGQAMNTEAFF. The DNA of the CDR3 is TGTGCCAGCACCTTCAATACAGGGCAAGCCATGAACACTGAAGCTTTCTTT.

This clone occurred once. This chain uses TRBV13 with TRBJ1-5; D gene ambiguous. The CDR3 is 15 amino acids. The ends were cut back, 2 bases at V and 2 bases at J, with 10 bases in the middle. Germline-derived CDR1 and CDR2 are PRHDT and FYEKMQ (reference sequence). The CDR3 DNA reads TGTGCCAGCAGCTTACAGAAATGGGGCAATCAGCCCCAGCATTTT. It encodes CASSLQKWGNQPQHF.

This clone occurred a few times. The V call is TRBV9, the J call TRBJ1-1; perhaps TRBD1 as D (6 bases). V was cut by 0 bases and J by 11 bases, with 14 bases left in between. The germline V gene encodes CDR1 SGDLS and CDR2 YYNGEE. The CDR3 length is 13 residues. The CDR3 bases are TGTGCCAGCAGCGTAGGCAGGGGAGGAAGGGCTTTCTTT. Protein sequence: CASSVGRGGRAFF.

The chain combines TRBV27 with TRBJ1-5; the D is unclear. The V gene's germline CDR1 is MNHEY and CDR2 SMNVEV (reference sequence). Trimming pared 5 bases from V and 7 bases from J, leaving 9 bases between. This CDR3 is 12 amino acids long. The CDR3 reads CASSDPGQPQHF. The CDR3 nucleotides are TGTGCCAGCAGTGACCCGGGGCAGCCCCAGCATTTT.

This clone was seen only a few times. The chain couples TRBV29-1 to TRBJ2-3; TRBD1 or TRBD2 may be the D gene (5 bases each). This CDR3 contains 13 residues. The V gene's germline CDR1 is SQVTM and CDR2 ANQGSEA. The V gene lost 6 bases and the J gene lost 2 bases, with 12 bases spanning the gap. CDR3 protein: CSVSGRITDTQYF. DNA for the CDR3: TGCAGCGTATCAGGGAGAATCACAGATACGCAGTATTTT.

This clone was seen more than once but under ten times. The chain is built from TRBV15 and TRBJ2-3, with a possible D match to TRBD2 (7 bases). The CDR3 runs to 16 residues. Germline lookup yields CDR1 LNHNV and CDR2 YYDKDF (reference sequence). Trimming left V 0 bases short and J 4 bases short, with 14 bases between. DNA for the CDR3: TGTGCCACCAGCAGAGATCGGGGGGCCAAGGCAGATACGCAGTATTTT. Translating it yields CATSRDRGAKADTQYF.

Only a few counts were recorded for this clone. Its ends do not fully match the called genes, so a read error is possible. The chain employs TRBV7-2 and TRBJ2-5; D gene uncertain. The CDR3 covers 12 residues. Germline V gene lookup returns CDR1 SGHTA and CDR2 FQGNSA. The CDR3 here is CASSAWGHRIDF. CDR3 DNA: TGTGCCAGCAGCGCATGGGGTCACCGCATTGACTTC. Full variable domain (missing parts from reference TRBV7-2 and TRBJ2-5): GAGVSQSPSNKVTEKGKDVELRCDPISGHTALYWYRQSLGQGLEFLIYFQGNSAPDKSGLPSDRFSAERTGGSVSTLTIQRTQQEDSAVYLCASSAWGHRIDFGPGTRLLVL.

This clone was seen a handful of times. The rearrangement links TRBV28 to TRBJ1-1; D gene unclear. This CDR3 spans 13 amino acids. CDR1 and CDR2 (germline): MDHEN, SYDVKM. Trimming cost V 3 bases and J 10 bases, with 15 bases left between them. DNA for the CDR3: TGTGCCAGCAGTTTCTGGGCAGCACCGCGAGCTTTCTTT. Protein product: CASSFWAAPRAFF.

CDR3 nucleotides: TGTGCCAGCAGTTCGAGCCGGGACAGGGGTTACACTGAAGCTTTCTTT. The encoded protein is CASSSSRDRGYTEAFF. This sequence joins TRBV27 and TRBJ1-1; 10 bases align to TRBD1. V lost 4 bases and J lost 3; bases outside the gene matches: 8. Germline CDR1 reads MNHEY; CDR2 reads SMNVEV (reference sequence). The CDR3 totals 16 residues.

The CDR3 sequence is CASSPPGGNTEAFF. CDR3 in DNA: TGTGCCAGCAGCCCCCCTGGGGGGAACACTGAAGCTTTCTTT. V is TRBV7-2 and J is TRBJ1-1, with D possibly TRBD1 on 5 matching bases. Trimming removed 5 bases at V and 1 base at J, with 11 bases between. This CDR3 spans 14 amino acids. CDR1 and CDR2 (germline): SGHTA, FQGNSA.

The V gene is TRBV7-2, the J gene TRBJ1-2; D is ambiguous. This CDR3 is built from 14 residues. With 6 bases removed from V and 4 bases from J, the gap between germline ends came to 15 bases. The germline V gene has CDR1 SGHTA and CDR2 FQGNSA. DNA for the CDR3: TGTGCCAGCAGACAACCCGGACCCATCTATGGCTACACCTTC. Encoded protein: CASRQPGPIYGYTF. Full variable domain (missing parts from reference TRBV7-2 and TRBJ1-2): GAGVSQSPSNKVTEKGKDVELRCDPISGHTALYWYRQSLGQGLEFLIYFQGNSAPDKSGLPSDRFSAERTGGSVSTLTIQRTQQEDSAVYLCASRQPGPIYGYTFGSGTRLTVV.

This clone was detected a few times. The J gene is TRBJ2-3, the V gene TRBV5-1; D remains unclear. The CDR3 is 12 residues long. Looked up from germline, CDR1 is SGHRS and CDR2 is YFSETQ. V dropped 1 base and J dropped 4 bases, with 4 bases sitting between them. The CDR3 spells CASSLIPDTQYF. The CDR3 DNA sequence: TGCGCCAGCAGCTTGATACCAGATACGCAGTATTTT.

This chain joins TRBV29-1 and TRBJ1-2, with 7 bases matching TRBD1. Looked up from germline, CDR1 is SQVTM and CDR2 is ANQGSEA. Losses at the gene ends were 8 bases for V and 3 bases for J; bases not matched to a gene: 6. CDR3 size: 12 residues. The CDR3 spells CSTRQGDYGYTF. In DNA, the CDR3 is TGCAGCACCCGACAGGGTGACTATGGCTACACCTTC.

In this sample, this clone turned up a few times. This chain joins TRBV14 and TRBJ1-1; D perhaps matches TRBD1 (6 bases). V lost 1 base and J lost 7, with 16 bases in between. This CDR3 comprises 15 residues. Germline V gene lookup returns CDR1 SGHDN and CDR2 FVKESK. The chain's CDR3 is CASSQGGQGRGEAFF. CDR3 bases: TGTGCCAGCAGCCAAGGAGGGCAGGGGCGTGGTGAAGCTTTCTTT.

This clone was picked up a small number of times. The V and J genes are TRBV30 and TRBJ1-1, with D possibly TRBD1 on 5 matching bases. The germline V and J ends were trimmed by 3 bases and 1 base, with 12 bases remaining between them. The CDR3 consists of 14 residues. The germline V gene has CDR1 GTSNPN and CDR2 SVGIG (reference sequence). CDR3 in DNA: TGTGCCTGGAGGTGGGGGATGCGGAACACTGAAGCTTTCTTT. Protein product: CAWRWGMRNTEAFF. The full variable domain, in which reference TRBV30 and TRBJ1-1 provide the parts outside the CDR3, is SQTIHQWPATLVQPVGSPLSLECTVEGTSNPNLYWYRQAAGRGLQLLFYSVGIGQISSEVPQNLSASRPQDRQFILSSKKLLLSDSGFYLCAWRWGMRNTEAFFGQGTRLTVV.

This clone was observed a few times. The genes are TRBV10-3 and TRBJ1-2; 8 bases map to TRBD1. The V segment lost 4 bases and the J segment 2 bases; nucleotides outside the gene matches: 6. This CDR3 comprises 15 residues. Germline CDR1 and CDR2: ENHRY and SYGVKD. CDR3 in amino acids: CAISGTGQGNYGYTF. DNA for the CDR3: TGTGCCATCAGTGGAACCGGACAGGGAAACTATGGCTACACCTTC.